This TCR beta chain was profiled in a study of shared clonotypes between healthy human individuals. Overall study results and limits: Having only a few donors restricted how much genetic and exposure-history diversity was captured. Relative to memory subsets, naive subsets generally showed larger estimated richness. Clonotype sharing among the donors was expected to vary with sequencing depth.

CDR3 length equals 16 residues. The V end was cut by 4 bases, the J end by 0 bases, with 13 bases between. CDR1 LNHDA and CDR2 SQIVND come from the germline V gene (reference sequence). Worth noting for this clone: Its target is not known.

The authors distributed each subset's genomic DNA evenly over several immunoSEQ plates. Sequenced by immunoSEQ multiplex PCR; TCRdb stores in-frame clones only, minus some. The top ten hold under 0.15% of the sample, which has a few million clones, more than 90% seen once. This TCR derives from a man between 18 and 35 years old in good health. The sample was naive CD4+ T cells sorted from blood. The subset: CD45RA+ positively selected. The chain couples TRBV19 to TRBJ1-3; D gene ambiguous. This chain's CDR3 is CASSTSGSNSGNTIYF. CDR3 bases: TGTGCCAGTAGTACCTCCGGGAGCAACTCTGGAAACACCATATATTTT.